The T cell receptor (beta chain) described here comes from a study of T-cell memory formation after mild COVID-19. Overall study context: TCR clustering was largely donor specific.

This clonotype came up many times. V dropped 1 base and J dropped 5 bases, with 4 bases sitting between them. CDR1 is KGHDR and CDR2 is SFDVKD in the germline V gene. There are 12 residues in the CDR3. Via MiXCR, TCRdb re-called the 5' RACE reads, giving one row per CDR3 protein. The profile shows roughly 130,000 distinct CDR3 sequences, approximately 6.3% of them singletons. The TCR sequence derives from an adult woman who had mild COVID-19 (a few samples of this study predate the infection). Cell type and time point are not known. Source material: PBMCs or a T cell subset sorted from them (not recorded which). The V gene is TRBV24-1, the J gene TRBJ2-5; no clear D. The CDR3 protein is CATSDLTETQYF. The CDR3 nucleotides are TGTGCCACCAGTGATTTAACGGAGACCCAGTACTTC.